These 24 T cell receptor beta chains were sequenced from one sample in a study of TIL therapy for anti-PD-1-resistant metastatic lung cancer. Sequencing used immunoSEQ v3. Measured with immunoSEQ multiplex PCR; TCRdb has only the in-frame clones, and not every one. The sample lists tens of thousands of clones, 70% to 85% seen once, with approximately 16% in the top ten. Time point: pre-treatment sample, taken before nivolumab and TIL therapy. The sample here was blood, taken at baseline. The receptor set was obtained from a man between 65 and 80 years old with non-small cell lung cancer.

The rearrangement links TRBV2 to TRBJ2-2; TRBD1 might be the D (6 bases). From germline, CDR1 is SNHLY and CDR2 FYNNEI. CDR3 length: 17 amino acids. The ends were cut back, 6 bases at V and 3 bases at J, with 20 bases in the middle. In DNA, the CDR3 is TGTGCCAGCAGCGATACCTCCTATTACAGGGACACCGGGGAGCTGTTTTTT. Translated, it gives CASSDTSYYRDTGELFF.

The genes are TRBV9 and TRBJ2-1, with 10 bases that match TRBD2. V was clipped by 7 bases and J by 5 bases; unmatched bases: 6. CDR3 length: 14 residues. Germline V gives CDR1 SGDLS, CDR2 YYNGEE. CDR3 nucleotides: TGTGCCAGCGGTCAGCGGGAGGGAAACAATGAGCAGTTCTTC. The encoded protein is CASGQREGNNEQFF.

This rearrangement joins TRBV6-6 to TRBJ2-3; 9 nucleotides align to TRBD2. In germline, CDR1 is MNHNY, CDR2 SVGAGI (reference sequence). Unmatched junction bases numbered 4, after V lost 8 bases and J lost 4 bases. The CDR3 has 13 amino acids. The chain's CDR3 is CASGAGGADTQYF. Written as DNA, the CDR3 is TGTGCCAGCGGGGCGGGAGGGGCAGATACGCAGTATTTT.

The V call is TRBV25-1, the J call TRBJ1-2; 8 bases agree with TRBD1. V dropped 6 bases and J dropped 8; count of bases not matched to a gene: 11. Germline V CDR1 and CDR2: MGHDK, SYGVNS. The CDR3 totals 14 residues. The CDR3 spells CASSDEGQASGYTF. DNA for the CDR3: TGTGCCAGCAGCGACGAGGGACAGGCGTCAGGCTACACCTTC.

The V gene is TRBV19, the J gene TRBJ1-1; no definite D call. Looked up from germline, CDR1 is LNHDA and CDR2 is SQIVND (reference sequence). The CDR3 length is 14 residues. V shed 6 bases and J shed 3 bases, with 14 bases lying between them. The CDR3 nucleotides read TGTGCCAGTAGCTGGGGAGGCGGAGACACTGAAGCTTTCTTT. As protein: CASSWGGGDTEAFF.

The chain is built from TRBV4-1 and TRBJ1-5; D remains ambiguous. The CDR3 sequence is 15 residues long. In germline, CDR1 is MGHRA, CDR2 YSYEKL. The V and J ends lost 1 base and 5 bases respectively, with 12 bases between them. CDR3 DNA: TGCGCCAGCAGCCAAGGCACAGAACCCTATCAGCCCCAGCATTTT. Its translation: CASSQGTEPYQPQHF.

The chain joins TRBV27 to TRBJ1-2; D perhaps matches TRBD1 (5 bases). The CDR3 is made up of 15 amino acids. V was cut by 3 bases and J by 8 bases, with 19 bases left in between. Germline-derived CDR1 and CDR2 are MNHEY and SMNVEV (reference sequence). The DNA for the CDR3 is TGTGCCAGCAGTTTTCTGGACACCGGAACGGGGGGCTACACCTTC. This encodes CASSFLDTGTGGYTF.

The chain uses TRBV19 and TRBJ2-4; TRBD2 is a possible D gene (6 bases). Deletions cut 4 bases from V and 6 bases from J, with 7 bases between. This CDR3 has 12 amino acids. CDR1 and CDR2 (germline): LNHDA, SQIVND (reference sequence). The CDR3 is CASSRGVNIQYF. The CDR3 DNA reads TGTGCCAGTAGTAGGGGGGTAAACATTCAGTACTTC.

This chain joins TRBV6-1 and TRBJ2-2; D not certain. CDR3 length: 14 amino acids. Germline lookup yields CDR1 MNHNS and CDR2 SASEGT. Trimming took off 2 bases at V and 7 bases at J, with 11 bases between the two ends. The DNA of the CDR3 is TGTGCCAGCAGTGAATTTCAGAAGGTCGGGGAGCTGTTTTTT. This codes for CASSEFQKVGELFF.

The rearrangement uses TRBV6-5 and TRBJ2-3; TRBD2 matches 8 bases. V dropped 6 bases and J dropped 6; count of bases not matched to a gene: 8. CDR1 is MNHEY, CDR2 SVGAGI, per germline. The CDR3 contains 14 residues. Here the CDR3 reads CASRWGGRLDTQYF. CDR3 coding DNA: TGTGCCAGCAGGTGGGGCGGGAGGTTGGATACGCAGTATTTT.

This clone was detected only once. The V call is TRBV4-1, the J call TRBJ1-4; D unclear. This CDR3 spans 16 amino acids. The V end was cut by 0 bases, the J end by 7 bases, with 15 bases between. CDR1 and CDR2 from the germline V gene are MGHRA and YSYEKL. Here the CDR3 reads CASSQDQSLGGEKLFF. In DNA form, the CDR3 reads TGCGCCAGCAGCCAAGATCAATCACTGGGTGGTGAAAAACTGTTTTTT.

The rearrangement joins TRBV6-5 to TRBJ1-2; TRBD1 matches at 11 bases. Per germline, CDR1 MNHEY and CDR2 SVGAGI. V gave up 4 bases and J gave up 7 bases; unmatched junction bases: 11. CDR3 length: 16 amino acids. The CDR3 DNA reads TGTGCCAGCAGTTTGGACAGGGGGCAGAGTAGGTCTGGCTACACCTTC. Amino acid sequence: CASSLDRGQSRSGYTF.

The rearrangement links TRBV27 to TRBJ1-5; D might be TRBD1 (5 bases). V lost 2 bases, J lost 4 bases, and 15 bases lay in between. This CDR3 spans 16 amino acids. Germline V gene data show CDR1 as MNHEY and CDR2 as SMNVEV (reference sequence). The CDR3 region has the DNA TGTGCCAGCAGTTTAGGGGGAACGGCGGGTAATCAGCCCCAGCATTTT. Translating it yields CASSLGGTAGNQPQHF.

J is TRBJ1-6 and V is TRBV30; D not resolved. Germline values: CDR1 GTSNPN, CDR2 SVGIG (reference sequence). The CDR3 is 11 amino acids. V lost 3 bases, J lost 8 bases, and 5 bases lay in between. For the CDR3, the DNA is TGTGCCTGGAGGAGGGATTCACCCCTCCACTTT. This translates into CAWRRDSPLHF.

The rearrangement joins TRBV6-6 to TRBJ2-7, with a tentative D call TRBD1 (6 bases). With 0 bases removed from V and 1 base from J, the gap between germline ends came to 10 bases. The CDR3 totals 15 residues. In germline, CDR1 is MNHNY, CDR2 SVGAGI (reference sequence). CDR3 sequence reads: CASSYSTGQSYEQYF. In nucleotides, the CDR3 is TGTGCCAGCAGTTACTCGACGGGACAATCCTACGAGCAGTACTTC.

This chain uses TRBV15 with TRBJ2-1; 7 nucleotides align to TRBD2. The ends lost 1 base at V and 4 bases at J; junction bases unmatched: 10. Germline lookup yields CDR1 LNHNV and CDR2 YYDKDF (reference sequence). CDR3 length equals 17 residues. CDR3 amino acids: CATSRGGTGGGYNEQFF. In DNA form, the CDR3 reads TGTGCCACCAGCAGAGGGGGAACGGGAGGAGGTTACAATGAGCAGTTCTTC.

The CDR3 DNA reads TGTGCCAGCAGTTTACTAACTAGCGGAAACTACGAGCAGTACTTC. Translated: CASSLLTSGNYEQYF. The rearrangement joins TRBV28 to TRBJ2-7, with 8 positions matching TRBD2. Germline V CDR1 and CDR2: MDHEN, SYDVKM. The trim removed 2 bases at V and 3 bases at J, leaving 6 bases unmatched. The length of the CDR3 is 15 residues.

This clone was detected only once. The CDR3 DNA reads TGTGCCAGCAGTTTTACAGGGGGGCTTAATGAAAAACTGTTTTTT. Its translation: CASSFTGGLNEKLFF. The J gene is TRBJ1-4, the V gene TRBV27, with 8 positions matching TRBD1. V gave up 3 bases and J gave up 4 bases; unmatched junction bases: 4. The V gene's germline CDR1 is MNHEY and CDR2 SMNVEV (reference sequence). The CDR3 runs 15 residues.

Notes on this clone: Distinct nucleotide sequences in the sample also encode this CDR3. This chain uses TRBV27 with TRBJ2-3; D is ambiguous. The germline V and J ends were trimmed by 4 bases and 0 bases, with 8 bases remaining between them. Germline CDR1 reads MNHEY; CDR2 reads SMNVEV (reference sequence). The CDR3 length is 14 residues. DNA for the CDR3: TGTGCCAGCAGTTCTGGTACAAGCACAGATACGCAGTATTTT. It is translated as CASSSGTSTDTQYF.

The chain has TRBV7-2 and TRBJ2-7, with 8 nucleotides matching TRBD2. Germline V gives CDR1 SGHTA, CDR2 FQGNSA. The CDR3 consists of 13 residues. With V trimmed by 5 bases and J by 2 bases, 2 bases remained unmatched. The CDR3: CASSRLAPYEQYF. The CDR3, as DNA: TGTGCCAGCAGCAGACTAGCGCCCTACGAGCAGTACTTC.

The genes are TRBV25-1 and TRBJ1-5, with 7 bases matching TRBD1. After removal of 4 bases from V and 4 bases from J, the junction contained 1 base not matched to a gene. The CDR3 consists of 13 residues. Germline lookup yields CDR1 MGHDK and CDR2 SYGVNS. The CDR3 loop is CASSGTGNQPQHF. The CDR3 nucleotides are TGTGCCAGCAGTGGGACAGGAAATCAGCCCCAGCATTTT. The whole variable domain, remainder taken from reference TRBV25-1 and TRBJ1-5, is EADIYQTPRYLVIGTGKKITLECSQTMGHDKMYWYQQDPGMELHLIHYSYGVNSTEKGDLSSESTVSRIRTEHFPLTLESARPSHTSQYLCASSGTGNQPQHFGDGTRLSIL.

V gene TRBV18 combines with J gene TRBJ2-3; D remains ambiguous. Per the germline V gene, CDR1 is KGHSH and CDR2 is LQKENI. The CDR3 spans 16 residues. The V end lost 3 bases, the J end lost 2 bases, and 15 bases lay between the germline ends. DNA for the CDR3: TGTGCCAGCTCACCGACGGCGCGTAGAAACACAGATACGCAGTATTTT. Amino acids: CASSPTARRNTDTQYF. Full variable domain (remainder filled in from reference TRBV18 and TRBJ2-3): NAGVMQNPRHLVRRRGQEARLRCSPMKGHSHVYWYRQLPEEGLKFMVYLQKENIIDESGMPKERFSAEFPKEGPSILRIQQVVRGDSAAYFCASSPTARRNTDTQYFGPGTRLTVL.

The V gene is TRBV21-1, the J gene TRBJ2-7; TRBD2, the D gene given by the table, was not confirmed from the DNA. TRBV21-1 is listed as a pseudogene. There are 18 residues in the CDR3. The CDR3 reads CASSKPRGPANASYEQYF. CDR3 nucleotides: TGTGCCAGCAGCAAGCCCCGGGGTCCGGCGAATGCCTCCTACGAGCAGTACTTC.

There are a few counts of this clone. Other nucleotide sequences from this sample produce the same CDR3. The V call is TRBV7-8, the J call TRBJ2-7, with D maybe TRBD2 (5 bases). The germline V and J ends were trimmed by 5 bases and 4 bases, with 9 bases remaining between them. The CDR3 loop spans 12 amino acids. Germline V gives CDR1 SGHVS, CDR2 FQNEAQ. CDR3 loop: CASSLERYEQYF. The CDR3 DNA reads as TGTGCCAGCAGCCTAGAGCGGTACGAGCAGTACTTC.